The next 21 T cell receptor beta chains were all read from a single sample in a study of T cell responses to AZD1222 COVID-19 vaccine. TCRdb keeps only in-frame clones here, not all; method: immunoSEQ multiplex PCR. The top ten clones hold roughly 25% of a sample with tens of thousands of clones, approximately 89% of them seen once. Source: peripheral blood, taken 28 days after the second AZD1222 dose. The source is an adult who received the AZD1222 COVID-19 vaccine.

The chain carries TRBV2 and TRBJ1-1; maybe TRBD1 (6 bases). With 6 bases removed from V and 7 bases from J, the gap between germline ends came to 24 bases. This CDR3 has 16 amino acids. Germline lookup yields CDR1 SNHLY and CDR2 FYNNEI. This CDR3 is CASSGGGAARILEAFF. Written as DNA, the CDR3 is TGTGCCAGCAGCGGAGGGGGGGCCGCCAGAATCCTTGAAGCTTTCTTT.

This clone was counted only a few times. The junction differs from germline at one of its ends, possibly a read error. This chain joins TRBV7-9 and TRBJ1-6; D unresolved. The CDR3 spans 12 residues. The germline CDR1 and CDR2 sequences are SEHNR and FQNEAQ (reference sequence). The DNA of the CDR3 is TGTGCCAGCAGCTTAGAAAGACCACCCTTAAGGTTT. Encoded protein: CASSLERPPLRF. The full variable domain, completed using reference TRBV7-9 and TRBJ1-6, is DTGVSQNPRHKITKRGQNVTFRCDPISEHNRLYWYRQTLGQGPEFLTYFQNEAQLEKSRLLSDRFSAERPKGSFSTLEIQRTEQGDSAMYLCASSLERPPLRFGNGTRLTVT.

The rearrangement joins TRBV7-9 to TRBJ2-1; 9 nucleotides match TRBD1. The CDR3 runs 15 residues. Germline CDR1 and CDR2: SEHNR and FQNEAQ (reference sequence). The V gene end was trimmed by 5 bases and the J gene end by 0 bases; junction bases not matched to a gene: 2. The CDR3 spells CASSRQGGSYNEQFF. The DNA of the CDR3 is TGTGCCAGCAGCCGACAGGGGGGCTCCTACAATGAGCAGTTCTTC.

The CDR3 reads CASEAERTAFF. CDR3 DNA sequence: TGTGCCAGCGAGGCTGAGAGGACAGCTTTCTTT. The rearrangement uses TRBV25-1 and TRBJ1-1, with D unclear. The ends were cut back, 8 bases at V and 10 bases at J, with 14 bases in the middle. This CDR3 is built from 11 residues. Per the germline V gene, CDR1 is MGHDK and CDR2 is SYGVNS. Complete variable domain (other parts from reference TRBV25-1 and TRBJ1-1): EADIYQTPRYLVIGTGKKITLECSQTMGHDKMYWYQQDPGMELHLIHYSYGVNSTEKGDLSSESTVSRIRTEHFPLTLESARPSHTSQYLCASEAERTAFFGQGTRLTVV.

The rearrangement uses TRBV27 and TRBJ2-2; tentatively, D is TRBD1 (5 bases). Between the trimmed V and J ends, which lost 1 base and 5 bases, there was a span of 14 bases. Germline CDR1 MNHEY, CDR2 SMNVEV (reference sequence). The CDR3 extends over 16 amino acids. CDR3 nucleotides: TGTGCCAGCAGTTTATTTTCAGGGTCGGTTACCGGGGAGCTGTTTTTT. It is translated as CASSLFSGSVTGELFF.

This rearrangement joins TRBV4-1 to TRBJ2-7; 8 nucleotides line up with TRBD1. Germline V gene sequence: CDR1 MGHRA, CDR2 YSYEKL. CDR3 length: 14 amino acids. The V gene end was trimmed by 3 bases and the J gene end by 7 bases; junction bases not matched to a gene: 8. CDR3 coding DNA: TGCGCCAGCAGCCAGGACAGGGCCTCCGGGGAGCAGTACTTC. Its protein is CASSQDRASGEQYF.

The chain joins TRBV29-1 to TRBJ1-1, with a possible D match to TRBD1 (6 bases). V was cut by 3 bases and J by 5 bases, with 10 bases left in between. The CDR3 spans 12 residues. Germline CDR1 and CDR2: SQVTM and ANQGSEA. Here the CDR3 DNA reads TGCAGCGTTGAGGCCAGGGGTACTGAAGCTTTCTTT. Encoded protein: CSVEARGTEAFF.

This chain connects TRBV2 to TRBJ2-3; tentative D call: TRBD2 (5 bases). Germline V lookup: CDR1 SNHLY, CDR2 FYNNEI. The germline V and J ends were trimmed by 9 bases and 3 bases, with 13 bases remaining between them. This CDR3 has 13 residues. The CDR3 region has the DNA TGTGCCAGTTCTCCCGGGGAAACAGATACGCAGTATTTT. This translates into CASSPGETDTQYF.

The rearrangement links TRBV7-9 to TRBJ2-5; 9 bases align to TRBD2. Germline CDR1 and CDR2: SEHNR and FQNEAQ (reference sequence). The CDR3 loop spans 18 amino acids. The junction had 12 bases not matched to a gene; V was cut back by 0 bases and J by 4 bases. DNA for the CDR3: TGTGCCAGCAGCTTAGCGCACGGTAGCGGGGGTGTGGGAGAGACCCAGTACTTC. Amino acids: CASSLAHGSGGVGETQYF.

Here the CDR3 reads CASSFVEGVGKLFF. The CDR3 coding sequence is TGTGCCAGCAGCTTTGTGGAGGGGGTCGGAAAACTGTTTTTT. The J gene is TRBJ1-4, the V gene TRBV7-2; possible D gene TRBD1, 6 bases. This CDR3 region has 14 residues. Germline CDR1 and CDR2: SGHTA and FQGNSA. V shed 3 bases and J shed 10 bases, with 15 bases lying between them. Supplemented by reference TRBV7-2 and TRBJ1-4, the full variable domain reads GAGVSQSPSNKVTEKGKDVELRCDPISGHTALYWYRQSLGQGLEFLIYFQGNSAPDKSGLPSDRFSAERTGGSVSTLTIQRTQQEDSAVYLCASSFVEGVGKLFFGSGTQLSVL.

V usage is TRBV11-1 and J usage is TRBJ1-6; the match to TRBD1 covers 7 bases. This CDR3 comprises 15 residues. With 3 bases clipped from V and 7 bases from J, the junction kept 6 bases outside the gene matches. The germline CDR1 and CDR2 sequences are SGHAT and FQDESV (reference sequence). The CDR3 DNA follows: TGTGCCAGCAGCTTTACCGGGACAGCAAATTCACCCCTCCACTTT. Amino acids: CASSFTGTANSPLHF.

The V gene is TRBV6-5, the J gene TRBJ2-7; tentatively, D is TRBD1 (5 bases). The CDR3 has 12 residues. In germline, CDR1 is MNHEY, CDR2 SVGAGI. V was pared by 2 bases and J by 7 bases, with 9 bases between. The CDR3 is CASSYPGKEQYF. The CDR3 DNA reads as TGTGCCAGCAGTTACCCAGGGAAGGAGCAGTACTTC.

The CDR3 DNA reads as TGTGCCAGCAGCTTAGGGAGGGGCTACGAGCAGTACTTC. The encoded protein is CASSLGRGYEQYF. The chain carries TRBV7-3 and TRBJ2-7, with 7 nucleotides matching TRBD2. The germline V gene has CDR1 SGHTA and CDR2 FQGTGA. V lost 2 bases, J lost 3 bases, and 1 base stayed unmatched. The CDR3 has 13 amino acids.

This rearrangement joins TRBV27 to TRBJ1-1; D is ambiguous. Germline CDR1 reads MNHEY; CDR2 reads SMNVEV (reference sequence). The CDR3 consists of 11 residues. V was pared by 6 bases and J by 4 bases, with 6 bases between. The DNA of the CDR3 is TGTGCCAGCAGGGAGGGCACTGAAGCTTTCTTT. Its protein product is CASREGTEAFF.

This chain links TRBV18 with TRBJ2-5; possibly TRBD1 or TRBD2 for D (5 bases each). V lost 3 bases to trimming and J lost 3 bases, with 11 bases between them. Germline CDR1 KGHSH, CDR2 LQKENI. CDR3 length: 14 amino acids. DNA of the CDR3: TGTGCCAGCTCACCTCGGGGCGGAGAAGAGACCCAGTACTTC. Translating gives CASSPRGGEETQYF. Looking up the rest from reference TRBV18 and TRBJ2-5 gives the full variable domain: NAGVMQNPRHLVRRRGQEARLRCSPMKGHSHVYWYRQLPEEGLKFMVYLQKENIIDESGMPKERFSAEFPKEGPSILRIQQVVRGDSAAYFCASSPRGGEETQYFGPGTRLLVL.

The V call is TRBV19, the J call TRBJ2-5, with TRBD1 matching over 8 bases. The V gene's germline CDR1 is LNHDA and CDR2 SQIVND (reference sequence). CDR3 size: 13 residues. V was clipped by 9 bases and J by 5 bases; unmatched bases: 8. CDR3 loop: CASSQGAEETQYF. CDR3 DNA sequence: TGTGCCAGCAGCCAGGGGGCGGAGGAGACCCAGTACTTC.

The chain is built from TRBV19 and TRBJ1-5; D remains ambiguous. V lost 7 bases and J 2 bases, leaving 12 bases between the germline ends. Looked up from germline, CDR1 is LNHDA and CDR2 is SQIVND (reference sequence). The CDR3 runs 14 residues. CDR3 protein: CASIGRPRNQPQHF. The DNA of the CDR3 is TGTGCCAGTATAGGGAGACCGCGCAATCAGCCCCAGCATTTT.

This clone has only a few counts. The V gene is TRBV18, the J gene TRBJ2-1; D is perhaps TRBD2 (5 bases). Germline CDR1 is KGHSH and CDR2 is LQKENI. The CDR3 covers 16 residues. V was cut by 1 base and J by 2 bases, with 12 bases left in between. The CDR3 here is CASSPLEAVTYNEQFF. The CDR3 DNA is TGTGCCAGCTCACCACTTGAAGCGGTGACCTACAATGAGCAGTTCTTC.

The chain links TRBV6-6 to TRBJ1-5; D unresolved. Trimming shortened V by 5 bases and J by 5 bases, and 4 bases separated the two germline ends. The CDR3 covers 11 residues. CDR1 MNHNY and CDR2 SVGAGI come from the germline V gene (reference sequence). The CDR3 protein is CASSRDQPQHF. CDR3 DNA sequence: TGTGCCAGCAGTCGAGATCAGCCCCAGCATTTT.

The DNA for the CDR3 is TGTGCCAGCAGCTTAATACTAGCGGGAGTTTACGAGCAGTACTTC. Its protein product is CASSLILAGVYEQYF. This chain connects TRBV5-5 to TRBJ2-7; 11 nucleotides agree with TRBD2. CDR3 length: 15 amino acids. J gave up 4 bases and V 2 bases, and 5 bases lay outside the gene matches. The V gene's germline CDR1 is SGHKS and CDR2 YYEKEE (reference sequence).

This chain links TRBV7-2 with TRBJ2-3; 7 bases line up with TRBD1. Germline lookup yields CDR1 SGHTA and CDR2 FQGNSA. The length of the CDR3 is 14 residues. Germline trimming cut 5 bases from V and 4 bases from J; bases unmatched to any gene: 6. CDR3 nucleotides: TGTGCCAGCAGCCCCGCAGGGGGAGCAGATACGCAGTATTTT. As protein: CASSPAGGADTQYF.